This TCR beta chain was captured by sequencing in a study of T cells in Graves' hyperthyroidism and ophthalmopathy. Study-level background: Peripheral blood specimens were obtained at initial diagnosis, prior to any treatment. Points from the study as a whole: Most expanded thyroid clonotypes above 0.001 recurred in blood.

As regards this clonotype: As yet, its antigen is unknown.

The CDR3 regions of TCR beta were amplified from RNA transcripts. A set of HTBI primers served as the primers for a first-round RT-PCR of the TCR CDR3. A single record per CDR3 protein comes from TCRdb applying MiXCR to the multiplex PCR reads. The data show some 350,000 distinct CDR3 sequences, around 15% seen once. V was shortened by 5 bases and J by 0 bases, with 14 bases between the two germline ends. The CDR3 loop spans 16 amino acids. Germline assignment: CDR1 LNHDA and CDR2 SQIVND (reference sequence). Diagnostic decisions used clinical symptoms, serum thyroxine and TRAb, thyroid ultrasound and orbital computed tomography.

The source is a woman aged 35 to 49 with Graves' ophthalmopathy. This rearrangement joins TRBV19 to TRBJ2-1, with a tentative D call TRBD1 (6 bases). Sequenced material: blood. The CDR3 nucleotides are TGTGCCAGTAGTTCCCGACAGGCCCTCTCCTACAATGAGCAGTTCTTC. Translated: CASSSRQALSYNEQFF.